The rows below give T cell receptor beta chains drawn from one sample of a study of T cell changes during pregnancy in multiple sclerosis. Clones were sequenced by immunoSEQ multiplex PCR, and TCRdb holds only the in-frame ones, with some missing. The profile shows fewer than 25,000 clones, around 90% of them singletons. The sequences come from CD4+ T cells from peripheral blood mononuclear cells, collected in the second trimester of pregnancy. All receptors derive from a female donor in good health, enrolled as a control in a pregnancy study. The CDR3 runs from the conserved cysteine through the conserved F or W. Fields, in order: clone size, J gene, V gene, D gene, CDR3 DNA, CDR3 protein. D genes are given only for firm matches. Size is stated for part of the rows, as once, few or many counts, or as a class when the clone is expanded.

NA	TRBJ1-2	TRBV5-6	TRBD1	TGTGCCAGCAGCTTGGAAGGGACCGGGACAGGGGGCGACTATGGCTACACCTTC	CASSLEGTGTGGDYGYTF
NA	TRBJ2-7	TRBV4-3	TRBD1	TGCGCCAGCAGCCAAGATCGGGACAGGGGCTACGAGCAGTACTTC	CASSQDRDRGYEQYF
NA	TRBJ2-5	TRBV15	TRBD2	TGTGCCACCAGCACACGACTAGCGGGGGGTGGAGAGACCCAGTACTTC	CATSTRLAGGGETQYF
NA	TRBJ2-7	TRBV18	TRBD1	TGTGCCAGCTCACCTAGGGGACAGGGGGCGATTCTGGGCGGAAGCGAGCAGTACTTC	CASSPRGQGAILGGSEQYF
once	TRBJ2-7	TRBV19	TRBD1	TGTGCCAGTAGTCCGGCCGGACAGGGTAGCGACGAGCAGTACTTC	CASSPAGQGSDEQYF
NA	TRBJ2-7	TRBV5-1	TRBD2	TGCGCCAGCAGCTTGGGACCGAGCGGGGCTACCTACGAGCAGTACTTC	CASSLGPSGATYEQYF
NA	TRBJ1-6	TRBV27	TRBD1	TGTGCCAGCAGTCAAAACAGGGGGCGGGGTAATTCACCCCTCCACTTT	CASSQNRGRGNSPLHF
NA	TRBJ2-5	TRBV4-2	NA	TGTGCCAGCAGCCAAGAAAGGTGGCAGGGAGGAGAGACCCAGTACTTC	CASSQERWQGGETQYF
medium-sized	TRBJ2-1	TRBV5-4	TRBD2	TGTGCCAGCAGCTCCCTAGCGGGAAGGGCTAACAATGAGCAGTTCTTC	CASSSLAGRANNEQFF
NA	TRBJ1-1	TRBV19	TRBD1	TGTGCCAGTAGTATCAAGCGGGACAGGGCCGCTTTCTTT	CASSIKRDRAAFF
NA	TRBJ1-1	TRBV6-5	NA	TGTGCCAGCACCTTCACCCAGGGTGTGAACACTGAAGCTTTCTTT	CASTFTQGVNTEAFF
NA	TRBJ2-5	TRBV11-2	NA	TGTGCCAGCAGCCCCAGACTAGTCCAAGAGACCCAGTACTTC	CASSPRLVQETQYF
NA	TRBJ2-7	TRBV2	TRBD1	TGTGCCAGCAGTGAAGAGGGCCGGGACAGGGACGAGCAGTACTTC	CASSEEGRDRDEQYF
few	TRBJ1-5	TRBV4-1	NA	TGCGCCAGCAGCCAAGTGGGGGGGGCTGGCAGTCAGCCCCAGCATTTT	CASSQVGGAGSQPQHF
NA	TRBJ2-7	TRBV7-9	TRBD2	TGTGCCAGCAGCCAGGAGCGGGGGAAGGACGAGCAGTACTTC	CASSQERGKDEQYF
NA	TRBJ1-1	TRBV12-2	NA	TGTGCAAGTCGATTCCGGACAAGGAACACTGAAGCTTTCTTT	CASRFRTRNTEAFF
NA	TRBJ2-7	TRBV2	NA	TGTGCCAGCAGTGAATCAAGGGGATTCCAAGAGCAGTACTTC	CASSESRGFQEQYF
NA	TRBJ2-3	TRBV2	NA	TGTGCCAGCAACTCCCCTAGAGCGGATACGCAGTATTTT	CASNSPRADTQYF
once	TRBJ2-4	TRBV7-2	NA	TGTGCCAGCAGCTTTACAGGGACGGCCAAAAACATTCAGTACTTC	CASSFTGTAKNIQYF
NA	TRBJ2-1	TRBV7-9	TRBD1	TGTGCCAGCGGACAGGGCTACAATGAGCAGTTCTTC	CASGQGYNEQFF
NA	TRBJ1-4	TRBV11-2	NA	TGTGCCAGCAGCTTGGCCAGGGGTACTAATGAAAAACTGTTTTTT	CASSLARGTNEKLFF
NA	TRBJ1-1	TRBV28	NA	TGTGCCAGCAGTTCCTTCGAGAGGACTGAAGCTTTCTTT	CASSSFERTEAFF
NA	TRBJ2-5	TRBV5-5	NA	TGTGCCAGCAGCTTGGGCAGCCAAGAGACCCAGTACTTC	CASSLGSQETQYF
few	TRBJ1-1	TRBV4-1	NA	TGCGCCAGCAGCCACCCTATGAACACTGAAGCTTTCTTT	CASSHPMNTEAFF
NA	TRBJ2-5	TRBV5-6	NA	TGTGCCAGCAGCACCAACCGACAGTCCCAAGAGACCCAGTACTTC	CASSTNRQSQETQYF
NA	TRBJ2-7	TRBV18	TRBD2	TGTGCCAGCTCACTAAAAATGGGAGGGGACGCGAACATCGAGCAGTACTTC	CASSLKMGGDANIEQYF
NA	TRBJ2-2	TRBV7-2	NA	TGTGCCAGCAGCTTGGGCAACAGGGCTACCGGGGAGCTGTTTTTT	CASSLGNRATGELFF
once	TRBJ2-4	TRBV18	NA	TGTGCCAGCTCACCACCGGGGGCCCCCAAGGGAAACATTCAGTACTTC	CASSPPGAPKGNIQYF
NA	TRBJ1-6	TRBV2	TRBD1	TGTGCCAGCAGTACCGGGACAGCCTTGGACCTAAATTCACCCCTCCACTTT	CASSTGTALDLNSPLHF
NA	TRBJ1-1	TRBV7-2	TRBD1	TGTGCCAGCAGCTGGAGGGGGCCCGATGGCACTGAAGCTTTCTTT	CASSWRGPDGTEAFF
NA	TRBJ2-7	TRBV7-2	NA	TGTGCCAGCAGCTTTACAGGTGGCGAGCAGTACTTC	CASSFTGGEQYF
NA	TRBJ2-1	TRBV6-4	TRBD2	TGTGCCAGCAGTTCCGGGACTAGCGGGGGGGACAATGAGCAGTTCTTC	CASSSGTSGGDNEQFF
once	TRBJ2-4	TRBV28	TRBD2	TGTGCCAGCAACCCAGGTAGCGGGAAGGCCAAAAACATTCAGTACTTC	CASNPGSGKAKNIQYF
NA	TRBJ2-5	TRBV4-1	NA	TGCGCCAGCAGCCAAGAACGGCAGGTCCAAGAGACCCAGTACTTC	CASSQERQVQETQYF
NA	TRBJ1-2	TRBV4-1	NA	TGCGCCAGCAGCCTCGCCCTTCAGGGTAACTATGGCTACACCTTC	CASSLALQGNYGYTF
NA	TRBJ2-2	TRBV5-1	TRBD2	TGCGCCAGCAGCTTGGAGGGACTAGCGGGAGCCGGGGAGCTGTTTTTT	CASSLEGLAGAGELFF
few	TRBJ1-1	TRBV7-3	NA	TGTGCCAGCAGCCGCAGGGCCGACACTGAAGCTTTCTTT	CASSRRADTEAFF
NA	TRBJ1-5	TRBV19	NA	TGTGCCAGTAGGCCCCTCGAGGCCACCGATCAGCCCCAGCATTTT	CASRPLEATDQPQHF
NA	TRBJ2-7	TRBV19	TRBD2	TGTGCCAGTAGTTGGGCTAGCGGGGGTTACGAGCAGTACTTC	CASSWASGGYEQYF
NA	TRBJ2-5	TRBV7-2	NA	TGTGCCAGCAGCTTAGGGTTACAGAGCCAGTACTTC	CASSLGLQSQYF
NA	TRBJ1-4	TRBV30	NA	TGTGCCTGGAGTCCCCGACAGACCCAAATGAGTAAACTGTTTTTT	CAWSPRQTQMSKLFF
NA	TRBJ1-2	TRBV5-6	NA	TGTGCCAGCAGCGAGTATGACAGCCTTAAGGACTATGGCTACACCTTC	CASSEYDSLKDYGYTF
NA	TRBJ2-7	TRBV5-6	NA	TGTGCCAGCAGCACCCGGGACAATCTCCTCTTGTACGAGCAGTACTTC	CASSTRDNLLLYEQYF
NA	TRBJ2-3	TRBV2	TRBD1	TGTGCCAGCAGCCAATGGACAGGGGCTGGAGATACGCAGTATTTT	CASSQWTGAGDTQYF
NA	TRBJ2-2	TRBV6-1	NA	TGTGCCAGCAGTGCGAGTCTGGCGGTACCCGGGGAGCTGTTTTTT	CASSASLAVPGELFF
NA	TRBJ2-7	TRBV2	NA	TGTGCCAGCAGTGAAGCGGGGGCGACACCATACATCTACGAGCAGTACTTC	CASSEAGATPYIYEQYF
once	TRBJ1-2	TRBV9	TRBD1	TGTGCCAGCAGCGTCGGGGCCGGGACAGGGGTTTGGGGCTACACCTTC	CASSVGAGTGVWGYTF
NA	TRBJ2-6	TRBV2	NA	TGTGCCAGCAGACAGGGATACTCTGGGGCCAACGTCCTGACTTTC	CASRQGYSGANVLTF
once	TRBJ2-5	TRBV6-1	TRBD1	TGTGCCAGCAGCCCCCGGGGGGACAGGGGACCTTCCCAGTACTTC	CASSPRGDRGPSQYF
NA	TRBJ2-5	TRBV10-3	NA	TGTGCCATCAGTGAGATCCCCCATCGGGGGCAAGAGACCCAGTACTTC	CAISEIPHRGQETQYF
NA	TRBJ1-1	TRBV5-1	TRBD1	TGCGCCAGCAGCTTGGCCGAGAGGACAGGTAAGACTGAAGCTTTCTTT	CASSLAERTGKTEAFF
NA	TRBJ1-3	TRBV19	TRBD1	TGTGCCAGTAGTCTACGGACAGGGTGGAGTAACACCATATATTTT	CASSLRTGWSNTIYF
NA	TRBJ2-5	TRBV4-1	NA	TGCGCCAGCAGCCAAATTTTGACAGGAAGGCCCCAAGAGACCCAGTACTTC	CASSQILTGRPQETQYF
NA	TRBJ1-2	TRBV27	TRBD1	TGTGCCAGCAGTGGACGGACAGGGGATTTTAGCTACACCTTC	CASSGRTGDFSYTF
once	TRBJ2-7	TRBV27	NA	TGTGCCAGCAGTCCTCTCCCCTACGAGCAGTACTTC	CASSPLPYEQYF